This T cell receptor beta chain was recovered during a study of beta chain features in type 1 diabetes. Study at large: Sorted cells numbering 95 million to 110 million were examined across all samples. Study-level points and caveats: Naive, central memory and Treg TCRB repertoires appeared more alike in patients than in healthy donors. Diminished insertions and augmented deletions at VDJ junctions characterized type 1 diabetes patients.

This clone was detected only a few times. What it recognizes is unknown. TCRB transcripts that were expressed got sequenced, as all of the isolated RNA had been reverse transcribed. It was found that naive, central memory and regulatory T cell samples averaged about 3.4 million reads. Here immunoSEQ multiplex PCR was the method, and the copy in TCRdb shows in-frame clones only, minus some. The table has 300,000 to 450,000 clones, 10% to 15% seen once; the top ten hold approximately 0.015%. Trimming stripped 3 bases from V and 5 bases from J, with 14 bases between. Germline V gene sequence: CDR1 SGDLS, CDR2 YYNGEE. The CDR3 has 14 amino acids.

This chain uses TRBV9 with TRBJ1-2; perhaps TRBD1 as D (6 bases). The TCR comes from a man aged 18 to 35 in good health. Source material: naive CD4+ T cells from blood. CDR3 protein: CASSGPRGRYGYTF. The DNA for the CDR3 is TGTGCCAGCAGCGGCCCGCGGGGGCGGTATGGCTACACCTTC. Full variable domain (remainder filled in from reference TRBV9 and TRBJ1-2): DSGVTQTPKHLITATGQRVTLRCSPRSGDLSVYWYQQSLDQGLQFLIQYYNGEERAKGNILERFSAQQFPDLHSELNLSSLELGDSALYFCASSGPRGRYGYTFGSGTRLTVV.